The 7 T cell receptor beta chains below come from one sample, sequenced in a study of shared clonotypes between healthy human individuals. Only in-frame clones appear in the TCRdb table, and some are missing; sequencing was by immunoSEQ multiplex PCR. The sample has 2.3 million or so clones; 80% to 95% are singletons. The material sequenced was naive CD4+ T cells from PBMCs. Subset meaning: CD45RA+ positively selected. These receptors were collected from a young man in good health. Some clones in this sample may be carry-over from other donors' samples.

This chain joins TRBV12-2 and TRBJ2-1; TRBD2, the table's D call, lacks a check against the DNA. TRBV12-2 corresponds to a pseudogene. This CDR3 has 16 amino acids. CDR3 in amino acids: CASRPRTRGVHNEQFF. In DNA form, the CDR3 reads TGTGCAAGTCGACCTCGGACTAGAGGCGTCCACAATGAGCAGTTCTTC.

CDR3 residues: CASSPKAGFVGNTEAFF. In DNA form, the CDR3 reads TGTGCCAGCAGCCCGAAGGCGGGGTTCGTTGGGAACACTGAAGCTTTCTTT. The chain has TRBV7-3 and TRBJ1-1; D is unclear. Trimming removed 5 bases at V and 1 base at J, with 20 bases between. This CDR3 is 17 amino acids long. CDR1 SGHTA and CDR2 FQGTGA come from the germline V gene.

V and J are TRBV7-9 and TRBJ2-3; 9 nucleotides match TRBD1. Per the germline V gene, CDR1 is SEHNR and CDR2 is FQNEAQ (reference sequence). Trimming removed 5 bases from V and 4 bases from J; junction bases left unmatched: 13. The CDR3 length is 17 residues. This chain's CDR3 is CASSPNRDRVIADTQYF. In DNA, the CDR3 is TGTGCCAGCAGCCCAAACCGGGACAGGGTAATCGCAGATACGCAGTATTTT.

A word on this clone: Other DNA sequences in the sample encode the same CDR3. The J gene is TRBJ2-3, the V gene TRBV28; D not resolved. CDR3 length equals 12 residues. V was shortened by 3 bases and J by 2 bases, with 3 bases between the two germline ends. CDR1 is MDHEN and CDR2 is SYDVKM in the germline V gene. CDR3 in amino acids: CASSLPTDTQYF. CDR3 DNA: TGTGCCAGCAGTTTGCCCACAGATACGCAGTATTTT.

The chain combines TRBV7-2 with TRBJ2-7; tentatively, D is TRBD2 (6 bases). Between the trimmed V and J ends, which lost 6 bases and 3 bases, there was a span of 12 bases. Germline-derived CDR1 and CDR2 are SGHTA and FQGNSA. CDR3 length: 13 residues. CDR3 protein: CASSKGTVYEQYF. CDR3 coding DNA: TGTGCCAGCAGTAAAGGGACTGTCTACGAGCAGTACTTC.

This chain uses TRBV30 with TRBJ1-4; TRBD1 might be the D (5 bases). This CDR3 region has 14 residues. Trimming removed 6 bases at V and 0 bases at J, with 11 bases between. Germline assignment: CDR1 GTSNPN and CDR2 SVGIG (reference sequence). The chain's CDR3 is CACLTESTNEKLFF. Written as DNA, the CDR3 is TGTGCCTGCCTGACAGAATCAACTAATGAAAAACTGTTTTTT.

This chain uses TRBV14 with TRBJ1-2; 8 bases agree with TRBD1. This CDR3 is 19 amino acids long. CDR1 is SGHDN and CDR2 is FVKESK in the germline V gene. V lost 5 bases and J lost 3; bases outside the gene matches: 20. The CDR3 region has the DNA TGTGCCAGCAGCGAACTAAAATCTTTGTCAGGGGGCGGCGACTATGGCTACACCTTC. This codes for CASSELKSLSGGGDYGYTF.